The rows below give T cell receptor beta chains drawn from one sample of a study of blood T cell repertoires in COVID-19. Assay: immunoSEQ multiplex PCR; the TCRdb copy retains only in-frame clones and omits some. The sample records approximately 180,000 clones, over 80% being singletons. The sequencing input was peripheral blood. The receptor set was obtained from a woman aged 35 to 49 with COVID-19, enrolled during active disease. The CDR3 runs from the conserved cysteine through the conserved F or W. A D gene is named only where the DNA matches it firmly. Rows give clone size only sometimes, using once, few, many, or a class for an expanded clone.

D,V,size,J,DNA,CDR3
.,TRBV6-6,.,TRBJ2-7,TGTGCCAGCAGTTATAGGAGCTACTACGAGCAGTACTTC,CASSYRSYYEQYF
TRBD1,TRBV11-3,once,TRBJ2-3,TGTGCCAGCAGCTTAGATGTGACAGGGACAGAAAGGTATTTT,CASSLDVTGTERYF
.,TRBV18,.,TRBJ2-7,TGTGCCAGCTCACCACTGGTCGGGGAAGAGCAGTACTTC,CASSPLVGEEQYF
TRBD2,TRBV27,.,TRBJ2-3,TGTGCCAGCAAACTAAGCGGGAGCGCGAGCAGTACGCAGTATTTT,CASKLSGSASSTQYF
TRBD1,TRBV19,.,TRBJ1-5,TGTGCCAGCGTATTTGGGGGACAGGAGCCCCAGCATTTT,CASVFGGQEPQHF
.,TRBV4-1,few,TRBJ1-2,TGCGCCAGCAGCCAAGGTTACAGACGGGGCTACACCTTC,CASSQGYRRGYTF
.,TRBV11-2,.,TRBJ1-1,TGTGCCAGCAGCTTAGTTGATTTTGGGGAGGGGATGAACACTGAAGCTTTCTTT,CASSLVDFGEGMNTEAFF
.,TRBV20-1,.,TRBJ2-7,TGCAGTGCTAGTAGGGACTCCCCCAGTCACGAGCAGTACTTC,CSASRDSPSHEQYF
TRBD2,TRBV6-5,few,TRBJ2-7,TGTGCCACCCTCCGTAGCGGGGGGCCCAGCTACGAGCAGTACTTC,CATLRSGGPSYEQYF
.,TRBV24-1,.,TRBJ2-2,TGTGCCACCAGTGATCCGGACAGCACCGGGGAGCTGTTTTTT,CATSDPDSTGELFF
TRBD2,TRBV9,.,TRBJ2-7,TGTGCCAGCAGCCCTAGCGGTGAACCCTACGAGCAGTACTTC,CASSPSGEPYEQYF
.,TRBV28,.,TRBJ1-5,TGTGCCAGCAGCCCGGGACATATGGGCAATCAGCCCCAGCATTTT,CASSPGHMGNQPQHF
TRBD1,TRBV7-9,.,TRBJ2-1,TGTGCCAGCAGCCTGGAAGACAGGGAACACAATGAGCAGTTCTTC,CASSLEDREHNEQFF
TRBD2,TRBV19,.,TRBJ2-7,TGTGCCAGTAGTTTCAGCGGGGGGAGCTCCTACGAGCAGTACTTC,CASSFSGGSSYEQYF
.,TRBV7-2,.,TRBJ2-1,TGTGCCAGCAGCTTACGGTTTTACAATGAGCAGTTCTTC,CASSLRFYNEQFF
TRBD2,TRBV9,.,TRBJ2-1,TGTGCCAGCAGCGTAGTAGCGGGAAGCTCCTACAATGAGCAGTTCTTC,CASSVVAGSSYNEQFF
.,TRBV5-4,.,TRBJ1-5,TGTGCCACCCAGGCGGGGGCGGAAAGCAATCAGCCCCAGCATTTT,CATQAGAESNQPQHF
.,TRBV19,once,TRBJ1-6,TGTGCCAGTGGTACAGGATCGACACCCACCAAATATAATTCACCCCTCCACTTT,CASGTGSTPTKYNSPLHF
TRBD2,TRBV28,.,TRBJ2-1,TGTGCCAGCAGTGGGGTGGCCGGGAGGGCCTTTGAGCAGTTCTTC,CASSGVAGRAFEQFF
.,TRBV28,.,TRBJ2-5,TGTGCCAGCAGTGACTACCAAGAGACCCAGTACTTC,CASSDYQETQYF
.,TRBV4-1,.,TRBJ2-1,TGCGCCAGCAGCCAAGTAGAAACAGGGAAGGATGAGCAGTTCTTC,CASSQVETGKDEQFF
.,TRBV27,once,TRBJ2-7,TGTGCCAGCAGACAGGGGGGCGGGGGGGCTGGTGAGCAGTACTTC,CASRQGGGGAGEQYF
.,TRBV6-1,.,TRBJ2-5,TGTGCCAGCAGTGGCCGTGTGTCTAGGTACGACGAGACCCAGTACTTC,CASSGRVSRYDETQYF
.,TRBV7-3,.,TRBJ1-1,TGTGCCAGCAGCTTAACCCCTCGGGGGTTGAACACTGAAGCTTTCTTT,CASSLTPRGLNTEAFF
TRBD1,TRBV5-6,.,TRBJ1-5,TGTGCCAGCAGCTTGGGGGCAGGGGGTCAGCCCCAGCATTTT,CASSLGAGGQPQHF
.,TRBV3-1/TRBV3-2,.,TRBJ1-1,TGTGCCAGCGGTGCAGGGCGACGGACTGAAGCTTTCTTT,CASGAGRRTEAFF
TRBD1,TRBV19,.,TRBJ1-5,TGTGCCAGTAGTATAGACCAGGGGGTCCAACAGCCCCAGCATTTT,CASSIDQGVQQPQHF
.,TRBV19,.,TRBJ1-1,TGTGCCAGTAGTATAGCCCTCCCCCTCCCGGACACTGAAGCTTTCTTT,CASSIALPLPDTEAFF
TRBD1,TRBV5-1,.,TRBJ2-7,TGCGCCAGCAGCTCGACCGGGACAGGCTCCTACGAGCAGTACTTC,CASSSTGTGSYEQYF
.,TRBV15,few,TRBJ1-4,TGTGCCACCAGCAGAGATACTCGGTCGTTGAGGACTAATGAAAAACTGTTTTTT,CATSRDTRSLRTNEKLFF
.,TRBV6-5,few,TRBJ1-5,TGTGCCAGCAGGGACGGGGGGCAGCCCCAGCATTTT,CASRDGGQPQHF
.,TRBV27,many,TRBJ2-1,TGTGCCAGCAGGGACCCCACTAGGCAGAGCTCCTACAATGAGCAGTTCTTC,CASRDPTRQSSYNEQFF
.,TRBV3-1/TRBV3-2,.,TRBJ1-1,TGTGCCAGCAGCCGAGCTAACACTGAAGCTTTCTTT,CASSRANTEAFF
TRBD2,TRBV5-1,once,TRBJ2-2,TGCGCCAGCAGCCTAATAGCGGGGGCGAACACCGGGGAGCTGTTTTTT,CASSLIAGANTGELFF
TRBD2,TRBV19,.,TRBJ2-2,TGTGCCAGTATGCAGCGGGGGCAGAACACCGGGGAGCTGTTTTTT,CASMQRGQNTGELFF
TRBD2,TRBV5-1,.,TRBJ2-3,TGCGCCAGCAGCCTTGGACGGCGGGGGACAGATACGCAGTATTTT,CASSLGRRGTDTQYF
.,TRBV6-1,.,TRBJ1-2,TGTGCCAGCAGTGAAGCCCTTTCGGGACTTTATGGCTACACCTTC,CASSEALSGLYGYTF
.,TRBV7-8,.,TRBJ2-5,TGTGCCAGCAGCCAGCCACAAGAGACCCAGTACTTC,CASSQPQETQYF
.,TRBV28,.,TRBJ1-2,TGTGCCAGCAGGTGGGGGGGGCTCTATGGCTACACCTTC,CASRWGGLYGYTF
TRBD1,TRBV18,.,TRBJ1-2,TGTGCCAGCTCACCAGAACAGGGGAATGGCTACACCTTC,CASSPEQGNGYTF
.,TRBV28,.,TRBJ2-4,TGTGCCAGCAGTTTCCGACAGGCCAAAAACATTCAGTACTTC,CASSFRQAKNIQYF
.,TRBV9,.,TRBJ2-7,TGTGCCAGCAGCGGTAGTACACTTACAGGAGCGTACGAGCAGTACTTC,CASSGSTLTGAYEQYF
.,TRBV5-4,.,TRBJ2-1,TGTGCCAGCAGCTTGGGGACAGAGGCCTACAATGAGCAGTTCTTC,CASSLGTEAYNEQFF
.,TRBV6-4,.,TRBJ2-3,TGTGCCAGCAGTCGGGACAATACGGGCACAGATACGCAGTATTTT,CASSRDNTGTDTQYF
.,TRBV5-1,few,TRBJ2-5,TGCGCCAGCAGCCTGACAGGACCTCAAGAGACCCAGTACTTC,CASSLTGPQETQYF
.,TRBV2,.,TRBJ2-5,TGTGCCAGCGTTTTAAGGGACTACCAAGAGACCCAGTACTTC,CASVLRDYQETQYF